This is a list of T cell receptor beta chains from one sample in a study of PD-1 blockade in classical Hodgkin lymphoma. Sequenced by immunoSEQ multiplex PCR; TCRdb stores in-frame clones only, minus some. The sample has about 27,000 clones; around 72% are singletons. The sequencing used peripheral blood mononuclear cells (PBMCs), collected before the fourth cycle of nivolumab. The receptors shown here come from a human donor with classical Hodgkin lymphoma. Both conserved end residues are part of each CDR3. Each record gives: J gene, D gene, clone size, V gene, CDR3 DNA, CDR3 protein. The D gene is left open where the match is weak. Clone size is stated in some rows and not others, as once, few, many or a class when expanded.

>TRBJ2-3|TRBD1|NA|TRBV11-3
TGTGCCAGCAGCCCCGGTACAGGGGTCAGCACAGATACGCAGTATTTT
CASSPGTGVSTDTQYF
>TRBJ1-2|NA|NA|TRBV7-2
TGTGCCAGCAGCCCCCAGACGACTAACTATGGCTACACCTTC
CASSPQTTNYGYTF
>TRBJ2-7|NA|NA|TRBV28
TGTGCCAGCGGTTCGGGGTCCTACGAGCAGTACTTC
CASGSGSYEQYF
>TRBJ1-1|NA|NA|TRBV9
TGTGCCAGCAGCCCTTGGGGAAACACTGAAGCTTTCTTT
CASSPWGNTEAFF
>TRBJ2-3|TRBD2|NA|TRBV5-1
TGCGCCAGCAGCTTTAGCGGGGGGCCGGTCGTTCAACAGTATTTT
CASSFSGGPVVQQYF
>TRBJ1-6|TRBD1|few|TRBV4-2
TGTGCCAGCAGCCAAGTCGGGACAGGCGGTCGGTCACCCCTCCACTTT
CASSQVGTGGRSPLHF
>TRBJ1-1|NA|few|TRBV5-1
TGCGCCAGCAGCGTCTCTATGAACACTGAAGCTTTCTTT
CASSVSMNTEAFF
>TRBJ2-3|NA|NA|TRBV7-8
TGTGCCAGCAGCCTAACCGGGACTAGCACAGATACGCAGTATTTT
CASSLTGTSTDTQYF
>TRBJ2-7|NA|large|TRBV7-2
TGTGCCAGCAGCTTAGGAGTCCGGGCGGGCTACGAGCAGTACTTC
CASSLGVRAGYEQYF
>TRBJ2-2|NA|once|TRBV10-3
TGTGCCACCCTAAGGGGGGGCGATGCCACCGGGGAGCTGTTTTTT
CATLRGGDATGELFF
>TRBJ2-1|TRBD1|NA|TRBV4-1
TGCGCCAGCAGCCAAGATAGGGCGACAGGGTCGTTCGATGAGCAGTTCTTC
CASSQDRATGSFDEQFF
>TRBJ1-6|NA|NA|TRBV5-5
TGTGCCAGCAGCCACCTGAATTCACCCCTCCACTTT
CASSHLNSPLHF
>TRBJ2-7|TRBD2|once|TRBV4-2
TGTGCCAGCAGCCAAGATTCGGGAGGCGTCTCCTACGAGCAGTACTTC
CASSQDSGGVSYEQYF
>TRBJ2-3|TRBD1|NA|TRBV4-2
TGTGCCAGCAGCCAAGACCACAGGGGAGATACGCAGTATTTT
CASSQDHRGDTQYF
>TRBJ1-2|NA|NA|TRBV11-3
TGTGCCAGCAGCTTATCAGGGGATGGATATGGCTACACCTTC
CASSLSGDGYGYTF
>TRBJ2-1|TRBD2|NA|TRBV27
TGTGCCAGCAGTTCCACTAGCGGGATAGCCTACAATGAGCAGTTCTTC
CASSSTSGIAYNEQFF
>TRBJ1-1|NA|NA|TRBV7-3
TGTGCCAGCAGCTTAGGCCATCCGAACACTGAAGCTTTCTTT
CASSLGHPNTEAFF
>TRBJ2-1|NA|NA|TRBV6-1
TGTGCCAGCAGGGAGGGGGGGGCGTTGGAGCAGTTCTTC
CASREGGALEQFF
>TRBJ2-7|TRBD2|NA|TRBV4-1
TGCGCCAGCAGCCAAGTACTAGCGGGGGAGAACTACGAGCAGTACTTC
CASSQVLAGENYEQYF
>TRBJ2-5|NA|once|TRBV7-3
TGTGCCAGCAGCTTAGGGGCTAGCCTACAAGAGACCCAGTACTTC
CASSLGASLQETQYF
>TRBJ2-3|TRBD1|NA|TRBV2
TGTGCCAGCAGTGATGGGACAGGTACAGATACGCAGTATTTT
CASSDGTGTDTQYF
>TRBJ1-1|NA|NA|TRBV5-1
TGCGCCAGCAGCTTGGCAGCAGTGACGAGGGCTGAAGCTTTCTTT
CASSLAAVTRAEAFF
>TRBJ2-3|TRBD2|NA|TRBV30
TGTGCCTGGAGTGTAGGGCGGGGGGTCAAAGATACGCAGTATTTT
CAWSVGRGVKDTQYF
>TRBJ2-7|NA|NA|TRBV7-2
TGTGCCAGCAGTCTTACCGGGACCCAGAAACTATACGAGCAGTACTTC
CASSLTGTQKLYEQYF
>TRBJ2-4|TRBD2|few|TRBV7-2
TGTGCCAGCAGCCCCCAGGTACTAGCGGGACCCCTCCTAGACATTCAGTACTTC
CASSPQVLAGPLLDIQYF
>TRBJ1-1|NA|NA|TRBV2
TGTGCCAGCACTACGGACAGGAACACTGAAGCTTTCTTT
CASTTDRNTEAFF